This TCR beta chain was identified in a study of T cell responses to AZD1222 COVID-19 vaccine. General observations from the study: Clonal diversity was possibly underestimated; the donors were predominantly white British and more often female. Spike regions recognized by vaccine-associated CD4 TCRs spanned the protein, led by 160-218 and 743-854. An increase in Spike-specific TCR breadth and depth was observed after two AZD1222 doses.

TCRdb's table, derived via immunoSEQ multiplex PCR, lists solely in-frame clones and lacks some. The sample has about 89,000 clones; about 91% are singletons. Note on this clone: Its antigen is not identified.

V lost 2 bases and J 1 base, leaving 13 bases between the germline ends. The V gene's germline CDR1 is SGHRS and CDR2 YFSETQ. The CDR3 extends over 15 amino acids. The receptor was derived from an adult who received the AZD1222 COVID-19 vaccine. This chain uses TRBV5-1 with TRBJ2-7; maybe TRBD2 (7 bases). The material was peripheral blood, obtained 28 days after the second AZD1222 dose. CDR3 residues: CASSFSGGQSYEQYF. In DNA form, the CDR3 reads TGCGCCAGCAGCTTTTCCGGGGGGCAATCCTACGAGCAGTACTTC.